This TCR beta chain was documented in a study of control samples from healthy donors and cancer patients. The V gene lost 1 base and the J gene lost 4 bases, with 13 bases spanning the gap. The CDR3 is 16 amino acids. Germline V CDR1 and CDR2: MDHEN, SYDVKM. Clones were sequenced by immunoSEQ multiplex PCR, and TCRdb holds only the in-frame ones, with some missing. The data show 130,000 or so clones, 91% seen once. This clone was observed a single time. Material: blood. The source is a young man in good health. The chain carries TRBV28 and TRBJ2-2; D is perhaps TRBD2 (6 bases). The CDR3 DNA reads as TGTGCCAGCAGTTTATTGGGGGAGGCCCTCACCGGGGAGCTGTTTTTT. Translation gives CASSLLGEALTGELFF.